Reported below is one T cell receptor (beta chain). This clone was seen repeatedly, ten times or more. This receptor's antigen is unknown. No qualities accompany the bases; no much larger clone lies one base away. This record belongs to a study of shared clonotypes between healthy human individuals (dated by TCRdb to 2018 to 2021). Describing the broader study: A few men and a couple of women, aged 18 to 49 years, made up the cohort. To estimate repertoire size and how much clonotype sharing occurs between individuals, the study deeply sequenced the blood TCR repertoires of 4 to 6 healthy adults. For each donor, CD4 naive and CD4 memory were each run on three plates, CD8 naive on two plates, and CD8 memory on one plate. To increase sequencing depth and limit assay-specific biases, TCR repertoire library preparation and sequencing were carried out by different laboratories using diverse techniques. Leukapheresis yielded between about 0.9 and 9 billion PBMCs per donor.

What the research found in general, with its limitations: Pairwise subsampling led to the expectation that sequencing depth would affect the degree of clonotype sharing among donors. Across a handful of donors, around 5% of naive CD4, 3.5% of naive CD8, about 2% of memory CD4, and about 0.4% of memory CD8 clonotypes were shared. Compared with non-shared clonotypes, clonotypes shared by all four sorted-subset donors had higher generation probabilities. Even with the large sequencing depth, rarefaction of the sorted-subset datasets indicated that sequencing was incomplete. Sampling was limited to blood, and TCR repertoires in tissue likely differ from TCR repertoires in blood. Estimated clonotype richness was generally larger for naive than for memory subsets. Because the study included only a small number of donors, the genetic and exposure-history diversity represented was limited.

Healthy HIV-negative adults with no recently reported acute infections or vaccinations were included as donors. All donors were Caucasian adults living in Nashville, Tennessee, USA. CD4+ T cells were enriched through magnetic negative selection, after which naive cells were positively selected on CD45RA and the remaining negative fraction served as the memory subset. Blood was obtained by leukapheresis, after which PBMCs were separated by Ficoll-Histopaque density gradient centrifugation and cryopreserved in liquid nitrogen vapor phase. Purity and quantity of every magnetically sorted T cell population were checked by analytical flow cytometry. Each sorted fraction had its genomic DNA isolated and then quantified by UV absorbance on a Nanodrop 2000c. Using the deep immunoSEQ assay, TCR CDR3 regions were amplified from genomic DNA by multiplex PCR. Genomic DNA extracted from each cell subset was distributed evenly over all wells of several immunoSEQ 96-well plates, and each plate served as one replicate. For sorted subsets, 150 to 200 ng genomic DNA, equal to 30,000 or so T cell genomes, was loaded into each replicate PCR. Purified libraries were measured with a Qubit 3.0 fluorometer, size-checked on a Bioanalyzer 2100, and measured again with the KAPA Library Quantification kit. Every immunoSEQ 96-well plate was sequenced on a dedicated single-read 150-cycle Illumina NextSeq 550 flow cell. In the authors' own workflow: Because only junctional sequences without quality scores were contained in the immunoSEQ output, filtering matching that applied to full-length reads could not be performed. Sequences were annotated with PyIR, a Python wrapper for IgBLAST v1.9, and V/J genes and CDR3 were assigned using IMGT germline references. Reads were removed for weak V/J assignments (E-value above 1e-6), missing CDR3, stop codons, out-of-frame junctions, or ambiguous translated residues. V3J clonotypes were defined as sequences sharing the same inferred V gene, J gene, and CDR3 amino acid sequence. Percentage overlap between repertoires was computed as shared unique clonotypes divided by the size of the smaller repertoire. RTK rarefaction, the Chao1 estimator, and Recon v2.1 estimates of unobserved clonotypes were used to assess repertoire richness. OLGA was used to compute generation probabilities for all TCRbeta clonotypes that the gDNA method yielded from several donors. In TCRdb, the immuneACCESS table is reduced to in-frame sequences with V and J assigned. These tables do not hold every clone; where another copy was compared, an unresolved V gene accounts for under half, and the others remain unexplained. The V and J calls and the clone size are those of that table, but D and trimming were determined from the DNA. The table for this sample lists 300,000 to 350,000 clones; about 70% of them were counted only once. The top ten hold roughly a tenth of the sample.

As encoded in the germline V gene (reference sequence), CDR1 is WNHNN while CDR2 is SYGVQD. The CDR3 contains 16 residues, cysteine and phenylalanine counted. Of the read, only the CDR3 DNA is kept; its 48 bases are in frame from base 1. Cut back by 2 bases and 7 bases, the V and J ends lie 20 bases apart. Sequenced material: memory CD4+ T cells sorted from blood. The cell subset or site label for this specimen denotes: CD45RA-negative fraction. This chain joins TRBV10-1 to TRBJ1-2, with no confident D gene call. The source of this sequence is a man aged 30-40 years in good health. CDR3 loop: CASSETRAGLPAGYTF. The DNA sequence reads TGCGCCAGCAGTGAGACTAGGGCAGGACTCCCCGCTGGCTACACCTTC.